This TCR beta chain was sequenced during a study of T cell responses to AZD1222 COVID-19 vaccine. This CDR3 contains 14 residues. Germline V gene lookup returns CDR1 SGHRS and CDR2 YFSETQ. The junction had 5 bases not matched to a gene; V was cut back by 4 bases and J by 5 bases. Sequenced by immunoSEQ multiplex PCR; TCRdb stores in-frame clones only, minus some. This sample yields fewer than 200,000 clones, of which about 86% are seen a single time; 9.5% to 13% belongs to the top ten. In the case of this clone: Its antigen is unidentified.

Study-level findings and limits: Only a handful of AZD1222 recipients, six or seven in all, had baseline seropositivity. At 160-218 and 743-854, vaccine-associated CD4 TCRs were dominant, and they spanned spike.

Sequenced material: peripheral blood, taken 28 days after the second AZD1222 dose. The chain links TRBV5-1 to TRBJ2-7; 11 positions match TRBD2. The sequence was obtained from an adult who received the AZD1222 COVID-19 vaccine. CDR3 sequence reads: CASSDTSGGNEQYF. CDR3 bases: TGCGCCAGCAGCGATACTAGCGGGGGAAACGAGCAGTACTTC.